The 7 T cell receptor beta chains listed next were all sequenced from one sample in a study of blood T cells in healthy people across ages. A J-beta primer mix and a sample-barcoded 5' primer were used in a second PCR of roughly 6 to 11 cycles. One entry per CDR3 protein, called by TCRdb with MiXCR from the 5' RACE reads. There are 850,000 to 1,300,000 distinct CDR3 sequences in the sample; more than 40% occur only once, and approximately 19% lies in the top ten. The sequenced sample consisted of blood. The receptors stem from a woman in her fifties or sixties in good health.

V is TRBV20-1 and J is TRBJ2-7; D is uncertain. The CDR3 is 13 residues long. Germline V gives CDR1 DFQATT, CDR2 SNEGSKA (reference sequence). Trimming pared 7 bases from V and 3 bases from J, leaving 16 bases between. DNA of the CDR3: TGCAGTGTCCCGGACGAGTCCCTCTACGAGCAGTACTTC. This gives the protein CSVPDESLYEQYF.

V usage is TRBV30 and J usage is TRBJ2-7, with TRBD1 matching 9 bases. The CDR3 runs 15 residues. The V gene's germline CDR1 is GTSNPN and CDR2 SVGIG (reference sequence). With 0 bases clipped from V and 4 bases from J, the junction kept 7 bases outside the gene matches. DNA for the CDR3: TGTGCCTGGAGTGTAACGGGGACAGGGCAATACGAGCAGTACTTC. It translates to CAWSVTGTGQYEQYF.

This clonotype was recorded many times. The J gene is TRBJ2-3, the V gene TRBV29-1, with D unclear. The length of the CDR3 is 12 residues. The germline CDR1 and CDR2 sequences are SQVTM and ANQGSEA. Trimming cost V 5 bases and J 1 base, with 7 bases left between them. In DNA, the CDR3 is TGCAGCGTTAGCAGTGGCACAGATACGCAGTATTTT. Translation: CSVSSGTDTQYF.

A few counts support this clonotype. The chain is built from TRBV12-3 or TRBV12-4 and TRBJ2-1, with 9 bases that match TRBD2. J was trimmed by 9 bases and V by 11 bases; bases with no gene match: 14. The CDR3 covers 14 residues. CDR3 nucleotide sequence: TGTGCCTCGTCAGGGGGAGCGGGAGGCACTGAGCAGTTCTTC. As protein: CASSGGAGGTEQFF.

The CDR3 loop is CASSLGTSGNTQYF. Written as DNA, the CDR3 is TGTGCCAGCAGCCTGGGGACTAGCGGGAATACGCAGTATTTT. The chain couples TRBV3-1 to TRBJ2-3; TRBD2 agrees at 13 bases. V lost 4 bases to trimming and J lost 7 bases; unmatched junction nucleotides: 2. This CDR3 comprises 14 residues. Germline CDR1 LGHDT, CDR2 YNNKEL (reference sequence).

V usage is TRBV9 and J usage is TRBJ2-7; 8 nucleotides align to TRBD2. Near its end, the DNA agrees better with TRBJ2-5, so the J call may be wrong. This CDR3 has 15 residues. The germline gives CDR1 SGDLS, CDR2 YYNGEE. CDR3: CASSVGRAGVETQYF. The CDR3 coding sequence is TGTGCCAGCAGCGTAGGGCGAGCGGGAGTAGAGACCCAGTACTTC.

The chain is built from TRBV7-2 and TRBJ2-2; 9 bases are shared with TRBD2. Losses at the gene ends were 1 base for V and 2 bases for J; bases not matched to a gene: 2. CDR3 length: 16 amino acids. The germline CDR1 and CDR2 sequences are SGHTA and FQGNSA. This CDR3 reads CASSLVAGVNTGELFF. Here the CDR3 DNA reads TGTGCCAGCAGCTTAGTAGCGGGAGTAAACACCGGGGAGCTGTTTTTT.